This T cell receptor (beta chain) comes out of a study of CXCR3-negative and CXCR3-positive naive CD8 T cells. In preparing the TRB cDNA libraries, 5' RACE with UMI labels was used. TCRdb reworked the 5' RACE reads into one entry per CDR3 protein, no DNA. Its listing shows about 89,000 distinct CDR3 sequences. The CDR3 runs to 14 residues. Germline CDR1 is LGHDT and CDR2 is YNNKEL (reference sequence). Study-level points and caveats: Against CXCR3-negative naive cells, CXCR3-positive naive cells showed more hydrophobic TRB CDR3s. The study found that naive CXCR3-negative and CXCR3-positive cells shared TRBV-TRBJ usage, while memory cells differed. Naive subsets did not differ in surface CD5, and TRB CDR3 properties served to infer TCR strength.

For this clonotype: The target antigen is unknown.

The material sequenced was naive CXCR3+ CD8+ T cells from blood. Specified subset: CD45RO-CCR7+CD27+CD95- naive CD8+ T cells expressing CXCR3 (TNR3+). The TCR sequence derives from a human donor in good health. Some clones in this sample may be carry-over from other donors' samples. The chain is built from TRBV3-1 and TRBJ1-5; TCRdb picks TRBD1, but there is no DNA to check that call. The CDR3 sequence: CASSPQGNDQPQHF.